The clone carrying this T cell receptor beta chain was detected ten times or more. What it binds is not known. This sample stems from a study of CD8 T cells in ankylosing spondylitis. Overall study results and limits: A TCR beta motif made of 7 to 9 highly homologous variants seemed typical of ankylosing spondylitis blood. Some motif variants had been reported before (in reactive arthritis synovial fluid and blood).

Making use of molecular barcodes, quantitative 5'-RACE generated TCR beta libraries. TCRdb processed the 5' RACE reads anew with MiXCR; each CDR3 protein has one entry. The table shows 90,000 to 100,000 distinct CDR3 sequences, with about 8.5% occurring only once. V shed 5 bases and J 8 bases; nucleotides not matched to a gene: 9. The CDR3 has 15 amino acids. Germline assignment: CDR1 MNHEY and CDR2 SMNVEV (reference sequence). The source of this sequence is a male donor with ankylosing spondylitis or in good health (not recorded which). Sequencing used blood, either unsorted or a sorted T cell fraction (not recorded which). The chain combines TRBV27 with TRBJ2-1, with TRBD1 matching over 10 bases. DNA of the CDR3: TGTGCCAGCAGTGGGACAGGGGTCTTCTCGGATGAGCAGTTCTTC. Its translation: CASSGTGVFSDEQFF.